This TCR beta chain derives from a study of cytomegalovirus exposure and HLA in healthy donors. CDR3 length: 20 amino acids. With 1 base clipped from V and 1 base from J, the junction kept 19 bases outside the gene matches. Germline assignment: CDR1 SGHVS and CDR2 FNYEAQ. PCR amplification relied on 60 Vbeta primers (plus 13 Jbeta primers). Profiled with immunoSEQ multiplex PCR; TCRdb holds only in-frame clones, not every one. The repertoire consists of about 88,000 clones, with 75% to 90% occurring once and the leading ten covering about 2.5%. The TCR sequence derives from a man younger than 35 in good health and CMV-seronegative. This sequence joins TRBV7-6 and TRBJ2-7; 7 bases fit TRBD2. The sequencing sample was made of PBMCs. CDR3 in amino acids: CASSLGVRTRGKASSYEQYF. The DNA for the CDR3 is TGTGCCAGCAGCTTAGGAGTCCGGACTAGGGGTAAAGCATCATCCTACGAGCAGTACTTC.